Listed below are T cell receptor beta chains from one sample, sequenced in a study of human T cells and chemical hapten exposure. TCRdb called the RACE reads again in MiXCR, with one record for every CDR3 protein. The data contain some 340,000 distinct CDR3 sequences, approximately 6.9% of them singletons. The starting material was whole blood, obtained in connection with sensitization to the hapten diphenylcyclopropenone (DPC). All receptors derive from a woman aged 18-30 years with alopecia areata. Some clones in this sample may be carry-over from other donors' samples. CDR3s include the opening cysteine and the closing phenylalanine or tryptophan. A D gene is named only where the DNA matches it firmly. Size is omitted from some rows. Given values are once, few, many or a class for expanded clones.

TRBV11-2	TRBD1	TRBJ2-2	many	TGTGCCAGCAGCTTAGAGGGGACAGCCGGGGAGCTGTTTTTT	CASSLEGTAGELFF
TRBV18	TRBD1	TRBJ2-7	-	TGTGCCAGCTCACCGACAGGGGTTGCCTACGAGCAGTACTTC	CASSPTGVAYEQYF
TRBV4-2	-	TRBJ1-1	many	TGTGCCAGCAGCCAAGTCCTTCCGAACACTGAAGCTTTCTTT	CASSQVLPNTEAFF
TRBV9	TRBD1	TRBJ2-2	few	TGTGCCAGCAGCGTAAAAGGACAGGGTTTCACCGGGGAGCTGTTTTTT	CASSVKGQGFTGELFF
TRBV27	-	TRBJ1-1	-	TGTGCCAGCAGTTTTGGACGGGGCCGAGGGAACACTGAAGCTTTCTTT	CASSFGRGRGNTEAFF
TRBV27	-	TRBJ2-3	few	TGTGCCAGCAGTCCATCCCTCACAGGGCCCTACACAGATACGCAGTATTTT	CASSPSLTGPYTDTQYF
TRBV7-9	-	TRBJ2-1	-	TGTGCCAGCAGCTTATACTCCTCGGGCCTAAACAATGAGCAGTTCTTC	CASSLYSSGLNNEQFF
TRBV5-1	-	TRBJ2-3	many	TGCGCCAGCAGGCCCAGCACAGATACGCAGTATTTT	CASRPSTDTQYF
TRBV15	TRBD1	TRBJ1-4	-	TGTGCCACCAGCAGACCTTCAGGGGGCTACGAAAAACTGTTTTTT	CATSRPSGGYEKLFF
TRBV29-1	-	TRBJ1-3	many	TGCAGCGTCCGAAAAGGGGCTAGCTCTGGAAACACCATATATTTT	CSVRKGASSGNTIYF
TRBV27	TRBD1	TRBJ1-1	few	TGTGCCAGCAGTTTGGGCGACTCCAGGGGGTTCGGCGCTGAAGCTTTCTTT	CASSLGDSRGFGAEAFF
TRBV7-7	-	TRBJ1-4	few	TGTGCTAGCAGCGAGGGACCAACTAATGAAAAACTGTTTTTT	CASSEGPTNEKLFF
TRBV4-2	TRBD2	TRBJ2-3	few	TGTGCCAGCAGCCCCGCGCGAGCGGGGGCGTCTAGCACAGATACGCAGTATTTT	CASSPARAGASSTDTQYF
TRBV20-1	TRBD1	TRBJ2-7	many	TGCAGTGCTACCCGGACAGGCTCCTACGAGCAGTACTTC	CSATRTGSYEQYF
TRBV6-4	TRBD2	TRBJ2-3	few	TGTGCCAGCAGTGTTTCAGCGGGGGGCACAGATACGCAGTATTTT	CASSVSAGGTDTQYF
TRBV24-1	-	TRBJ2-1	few	TGTGCCACCAGTGATTACGCCCTGCTGACAGCTTACAATGAGCAGTTCTTC	CATSDYALLTAYNEQFF
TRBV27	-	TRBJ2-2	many	TGTGCCAGCAGCCTTCGGGGGAACACCGGGGAGCTGTTTTTT	CASSLRGNTGELFF
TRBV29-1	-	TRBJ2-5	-	TGCAGCGCCGGTTCAGAAGAGACCCAGTACTTC	CSAGSEETQYF
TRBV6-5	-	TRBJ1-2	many	TGTGCCAGCAGTTACTCTCCAGCATACTATTATGGCTACACCTTC	CASSYSPAYYYGYTF
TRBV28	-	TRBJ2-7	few	TGTGCCAGCAGCTCAGGGTTCAGCTCCTACGAGCAGTACTTC	CASSSGFSSYEQYF
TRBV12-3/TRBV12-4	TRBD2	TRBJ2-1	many	TGTGCCAGCAGTTCCGGGACTAGCGGGACTAATGAGCAGTTCTTC	CASSSGTSGTNEQFF
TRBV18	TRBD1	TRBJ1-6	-	TGTGCCAGCTCACCGGACAGGGTTGGAGCGCGTTCACCCCTCCACTTT	CASSPDRVGARSPLHF
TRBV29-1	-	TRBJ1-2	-	TGCAGCGTAGCGGACAGCCACTATGGCTACACCTTC	CSVADSHYGYTF
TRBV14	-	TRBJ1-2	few	TGTGCCAGCAGCCAGACTCCCGGGATCTTCTATGGCTACACCTTC	CASSQTPGIFYGYTF
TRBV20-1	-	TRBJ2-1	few	TGCAGTGCTAGGGGGCCCAATGAGCAGTTCTTC	CSARGPNEQFF
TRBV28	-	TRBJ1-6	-	TGTGCCAGCACTGACCCCCTCGGGGGGGCTGGGGGTTCACCCCTCCACTTT	CASTDPLGGAGGSPLHF
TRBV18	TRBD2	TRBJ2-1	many	TGTGCCAGCTCATGGGGACTAGATCCCTCCAATGAGCAGTTCTTC	CASSWGLDPSNEQFF
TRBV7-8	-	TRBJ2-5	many	TGTGCCAGCAGCCGAGACTCGGCCAAGACCCAGTACTTC	CASSRDSAKTQYF
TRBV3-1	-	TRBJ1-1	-	TGTGCCAGCAGCCAAGCGGCCCCGAACACTGAAGCTTTCTTT	CASSQAAPNTEAFF
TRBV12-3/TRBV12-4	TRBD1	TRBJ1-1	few	TGTGCCAGCAGTCTACAGGGGTACTTGAACACTGAAGCTTTCTTT	CASSLQGYLNTEAFF
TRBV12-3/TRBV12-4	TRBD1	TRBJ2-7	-	TGTGCCAGCAGTAATCCGGGACAGGGTGCCTACGAGCAGTACTTC	CASSNPGQGAYEQYF